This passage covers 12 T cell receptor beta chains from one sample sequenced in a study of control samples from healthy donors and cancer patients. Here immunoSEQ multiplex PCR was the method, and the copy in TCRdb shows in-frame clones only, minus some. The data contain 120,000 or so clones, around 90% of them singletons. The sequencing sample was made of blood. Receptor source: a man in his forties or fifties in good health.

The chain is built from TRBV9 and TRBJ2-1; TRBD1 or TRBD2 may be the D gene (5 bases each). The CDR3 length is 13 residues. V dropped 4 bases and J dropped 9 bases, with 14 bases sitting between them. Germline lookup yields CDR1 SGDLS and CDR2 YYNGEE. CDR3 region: CASSPLGTGEQFF. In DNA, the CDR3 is TGTGCCAGCAGCCCCCTTGGGACCGGTGAGCAGTTCTTC.

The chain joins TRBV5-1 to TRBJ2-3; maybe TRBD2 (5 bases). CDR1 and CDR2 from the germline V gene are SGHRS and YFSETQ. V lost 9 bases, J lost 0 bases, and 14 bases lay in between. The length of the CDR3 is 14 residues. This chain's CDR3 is CATREFSSTDTQYF. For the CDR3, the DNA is TGCGCCACTAGGGAGTTCTCTAGCACAGATACGCAGTATTTT.

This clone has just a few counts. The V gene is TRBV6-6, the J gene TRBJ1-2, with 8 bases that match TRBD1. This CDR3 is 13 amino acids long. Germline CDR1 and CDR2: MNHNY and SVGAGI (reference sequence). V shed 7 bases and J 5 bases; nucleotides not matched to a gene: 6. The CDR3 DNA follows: TGTGCCAGCACCGAGGACAGGGTATATGGCTACACCTTC. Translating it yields CASTEDRVYGYTF.

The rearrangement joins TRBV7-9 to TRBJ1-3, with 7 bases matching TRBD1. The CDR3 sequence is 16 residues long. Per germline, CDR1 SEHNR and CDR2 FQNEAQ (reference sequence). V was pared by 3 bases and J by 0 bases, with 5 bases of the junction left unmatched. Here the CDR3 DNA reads TGTGCCAGCAGCTTTAGTTCAGGGGGCTCTGGAAACACCATATATTTT. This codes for CASSFSSGGSGNTIYF.

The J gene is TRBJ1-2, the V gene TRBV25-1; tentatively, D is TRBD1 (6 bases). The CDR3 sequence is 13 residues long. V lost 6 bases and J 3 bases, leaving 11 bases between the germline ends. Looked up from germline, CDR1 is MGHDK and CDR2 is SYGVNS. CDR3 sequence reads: CASSEQGHYGYTF. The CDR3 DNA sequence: TGTGCCAGCAGCGAGCAGGGGCACTATGGCTACACCTTC.

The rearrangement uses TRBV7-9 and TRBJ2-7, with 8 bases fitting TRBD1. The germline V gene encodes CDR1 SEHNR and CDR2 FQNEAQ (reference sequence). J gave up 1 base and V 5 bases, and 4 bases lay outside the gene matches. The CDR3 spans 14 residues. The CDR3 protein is CASSRGTGSYEQYF. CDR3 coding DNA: TGTGCCAGCAGCCGGGGGACAGGATCCTACGAGCAGTACTTC.

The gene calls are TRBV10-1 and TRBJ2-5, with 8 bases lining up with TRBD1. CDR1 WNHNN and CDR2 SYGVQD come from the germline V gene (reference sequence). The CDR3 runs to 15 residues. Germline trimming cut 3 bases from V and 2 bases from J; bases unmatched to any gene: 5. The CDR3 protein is CASSDGTGPQETQYF. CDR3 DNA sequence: TGCGCCAGCAGTGATGGGACAGGTCCTCAAGAGACCCAGTACTTC.

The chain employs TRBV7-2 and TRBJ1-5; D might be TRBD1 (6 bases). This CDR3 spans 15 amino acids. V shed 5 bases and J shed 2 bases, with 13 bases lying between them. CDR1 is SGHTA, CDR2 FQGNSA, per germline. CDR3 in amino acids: CASSPLGGGNQPQHF. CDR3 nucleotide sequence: TGTGCCAGCAGCCCCCTCGGGGGCGGCAATCAGCCCCAGCATTTT.

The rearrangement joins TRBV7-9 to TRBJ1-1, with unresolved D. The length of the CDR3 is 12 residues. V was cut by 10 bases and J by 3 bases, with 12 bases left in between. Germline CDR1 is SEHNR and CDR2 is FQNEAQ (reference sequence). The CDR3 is CATDQSDTEAFF. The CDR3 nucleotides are TGTGCCACCGACCAGTCGGACACTGAAGCTTTCTTT.

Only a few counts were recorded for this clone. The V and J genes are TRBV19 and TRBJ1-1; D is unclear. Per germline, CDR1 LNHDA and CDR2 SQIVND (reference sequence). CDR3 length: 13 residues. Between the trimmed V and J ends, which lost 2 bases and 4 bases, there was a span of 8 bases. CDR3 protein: CASSIQYSTEAFF. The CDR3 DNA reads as TGTGCCAGTAGTATACAATACAGCACTGAAGCTTTCTTT.

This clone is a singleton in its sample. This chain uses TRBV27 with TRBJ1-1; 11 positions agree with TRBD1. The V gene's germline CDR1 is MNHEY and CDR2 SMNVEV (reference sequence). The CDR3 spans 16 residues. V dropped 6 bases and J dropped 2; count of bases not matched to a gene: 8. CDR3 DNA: TGTGCCAGCAGCCCCCAGGGACAGGGGGTTAACACTGAAGCTTTCTTT. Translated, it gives CASSPQGQGVNTEAFF.

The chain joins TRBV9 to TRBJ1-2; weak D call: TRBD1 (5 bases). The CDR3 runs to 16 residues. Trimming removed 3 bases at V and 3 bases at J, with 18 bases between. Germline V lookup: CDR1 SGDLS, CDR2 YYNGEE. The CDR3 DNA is TGTGCCAGCAGCGGCGATCCGGGACCGGGGCACTATGGCTACACCTTC. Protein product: CASSGDPGPGHYGYTF.